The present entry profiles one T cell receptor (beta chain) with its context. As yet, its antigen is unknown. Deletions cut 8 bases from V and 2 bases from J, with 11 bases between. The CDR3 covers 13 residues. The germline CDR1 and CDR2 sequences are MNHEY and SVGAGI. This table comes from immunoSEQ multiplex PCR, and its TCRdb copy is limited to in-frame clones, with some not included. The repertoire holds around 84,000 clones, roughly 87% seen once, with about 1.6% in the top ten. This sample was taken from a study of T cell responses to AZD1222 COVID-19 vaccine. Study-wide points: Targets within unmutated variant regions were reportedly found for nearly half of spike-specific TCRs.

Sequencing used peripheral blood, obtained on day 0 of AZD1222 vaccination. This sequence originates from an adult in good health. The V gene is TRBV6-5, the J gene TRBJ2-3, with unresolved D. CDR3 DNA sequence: TGTGCCAGCGCCTCCCCCGTCACAGATACGCAGTATTTT. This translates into CASASPVTDTQYF.